This T cell receptor beta chain was recorded in a study of T cell responses to AZD1222 COVID-19 vaccine (dated by TCRdb to the early 2020s). At the level of the whole study: TCR sequencing covered roughly 230 trial participants: 207 given two doses of AZD1222 and approximately 25 given two doses of MenACWY control vaccine. Trial participants were enrolled by age into subgroups of 18-55, 56-69 and 70-plus years, and around 150, 28 and 57 TCR-sequenced participants, respectively, were included in these subgroups. The paper's findings and limits, for the study overall: Conclusions about previously exposed vaccinees were limited because only six AZD1222 recipients were SARS-CoV-2 seropositive at baseline. Reportedly, almost half of the unique spike-specific TCRs recognized epitopes lying outside the regions that are mutated in the B.1.351 and B.1.1.7 variants. Because no samples from the day 14 peak response were available, repertoires could be characterized only after the peak T cell response. CD4 TCRs associated with the vaccine covered the entire spike protein, and the dominant responses were in regions 160-218 and 743-854. Participants were mostly white British and included more females than males, and it was suggested by the authors that clonal diversity may have been underestimated. In the small 56-69-year group, the increase in depth fell short of significance, most likely because of low power. After two AZD1222 doses, both the breadth and the depth of spike-specific TCRs were significantly higher than at day 0 and than in MenACWY recipients.

The CDR3 regions of human TCRbeta chains were analyzed by immunosequencing. On the authors' methods: TCRs in the repertoires were matched against a reference library of SARS-CoV-2-specific TCRs that had been generated with the MIRA antigen-specificity platform. Breadth was defined as the fraction of unique TCRs that were SARS-CoV-2-associated, and depth was defined as the fraction of total T cells that were SARS-CoV-2-associated. Using the MIRA data, each spike-specific TCR was assigned both to the spike region to which the TCR was reactive and to a CD4 or CD8 class. Log10-transformed breadth and depth values were compared by one-way ANOVA with Sidak's multiple comparisons tests. Drawn from immuneACCESS, this table holds only the in-frame rearrangements with V and J called that TCRdb kept. Clones are partly lost; checked studies trace under half to an unresolved V gene and leave the rest unexplained. Clone size and V and J calls were adopted from that table, with D and trimming inferred from the DNA. The sample yields fewer than 200,000 clones; 85% to 90% were counted once. The top ten hold 11% of the sample.

The time point label, as the study defines it: about 28 days (+/-7) after the second vaccine dose. Because spike-specific TCR depth and breadth did not differ between the two schedules, AZD1222 recipients who got a second dose at roughly 4 weeks were pooled with those who got a second dose at roughly 12 weeks. Vaccinee samples came from UK trials COV001 and COV002, including a single-blind randomized controlled phase 2/3 trial of AZD1222 (ChAdOx1 nCoV-19) in healthy adults. Trial participant PBMC samples were collected at day 0 and day 28 after the second dose for TCRbeta chain sequencing. The CDR3 sequence holds 12 residues, the cysteine and phenylalanine included. Only the CDR3 part of the read is kept: 36 bases, read in frame from the first base. Per the germline V gene (reference sequence), LGHDT is the CDR1 and YNNKEL is the CDR2. V is shortened by 1 base, J by 8 bases, and the region joining them spans 8 bases.

This clone was observed once. Its antigen remains undetermined. There are no base qualities to consult, and no much larger clone falls within one base. This sequence was found in an adult who received the AZD1222 COVID-19 vaccine. The V gene is TRBV3-1 (or the pseudogene TRBV3-2) and the J gene is TRBJ1-2; a confident D gene designation cannot be given. The starting material was peripheral blood, obtained 28 days after the second AZD1222 dose. The bases are TGTGCCAGCAGCCAAGGCCCACAAGGCTACACCTTC. Its translation reads: CASSQGPQGYTF.